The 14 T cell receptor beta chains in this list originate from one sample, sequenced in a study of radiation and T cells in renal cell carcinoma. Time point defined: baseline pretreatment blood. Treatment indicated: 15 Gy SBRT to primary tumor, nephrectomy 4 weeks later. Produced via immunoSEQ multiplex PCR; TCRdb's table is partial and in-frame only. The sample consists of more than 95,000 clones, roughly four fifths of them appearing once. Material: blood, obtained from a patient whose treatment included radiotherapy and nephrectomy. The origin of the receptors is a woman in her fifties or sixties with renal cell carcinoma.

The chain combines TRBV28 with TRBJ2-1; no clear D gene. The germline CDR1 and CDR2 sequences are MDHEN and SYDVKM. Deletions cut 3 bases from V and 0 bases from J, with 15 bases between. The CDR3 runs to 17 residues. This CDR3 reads CASSFTPSRSSYNEQFF. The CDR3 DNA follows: TGTGCCAGCAGTTTCACCCCGAGTAGGAGCTCCTACAATGAGCAGTTCTTC.

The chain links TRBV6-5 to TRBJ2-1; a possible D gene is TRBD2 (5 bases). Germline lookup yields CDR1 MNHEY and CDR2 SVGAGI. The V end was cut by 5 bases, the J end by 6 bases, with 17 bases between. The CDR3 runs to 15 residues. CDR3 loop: CASSTSGVGGNEQFF. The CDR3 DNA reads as TGTGCCAGCAGTACATCCGGGGTTGGAGGCAATGAGCAGTTCTTC.

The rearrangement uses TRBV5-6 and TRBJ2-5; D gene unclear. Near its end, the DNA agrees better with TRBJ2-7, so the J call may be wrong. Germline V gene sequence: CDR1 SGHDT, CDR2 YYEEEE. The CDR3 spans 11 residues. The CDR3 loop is CASSLGYEQYF. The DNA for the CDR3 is TGTGCCAGCAGCTTGGGCTACGAGCAGTACTTC.

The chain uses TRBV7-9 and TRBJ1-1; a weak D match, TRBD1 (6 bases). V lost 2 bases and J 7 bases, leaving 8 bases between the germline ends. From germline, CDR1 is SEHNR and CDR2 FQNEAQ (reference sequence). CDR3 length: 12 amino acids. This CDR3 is CASSLKDSEAFF. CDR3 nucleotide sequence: TGTGCCAGCAGCTTAAAGGACAGTGAAGCTTTCTTT. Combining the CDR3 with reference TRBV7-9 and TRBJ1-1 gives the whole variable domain DTGVSQNPRHKITKRGQNVTFRCDPISEHNRLYWYRQTLGQGPEFLTYFQNEAQLEKSRLLSDRFSAERPKGSFSTLEIQRTEQGDSAMYLCASSLKDSEAFFGQGTRLTVV.

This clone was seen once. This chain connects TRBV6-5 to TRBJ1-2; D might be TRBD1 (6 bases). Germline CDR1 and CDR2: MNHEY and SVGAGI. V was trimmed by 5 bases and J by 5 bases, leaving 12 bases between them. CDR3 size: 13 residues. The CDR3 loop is CASSRSTGYGYTF. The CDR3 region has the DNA TGTGCCAGCAGTCGATCCACAGGGTATGGCTACACCTTC.

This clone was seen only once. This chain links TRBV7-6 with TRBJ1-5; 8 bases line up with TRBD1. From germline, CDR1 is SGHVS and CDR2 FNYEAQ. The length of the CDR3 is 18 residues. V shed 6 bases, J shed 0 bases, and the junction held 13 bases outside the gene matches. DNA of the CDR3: TGTGCCAGCAGTTCATATCCGGGACAGGCCTTTAGCAATCAGCCCCAGCATTTT. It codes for CASSSYPGQAFSNQPQHF.

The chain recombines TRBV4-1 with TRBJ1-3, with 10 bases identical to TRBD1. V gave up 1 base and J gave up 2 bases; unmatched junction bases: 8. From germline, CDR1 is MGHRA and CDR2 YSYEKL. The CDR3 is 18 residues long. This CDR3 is CASSQGLGQGLAGNTIYF. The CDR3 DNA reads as TGCGCCAGCAGCCAAGGATTGGGACAGGGGCTAGCTGGAAACACCATATATTTT.

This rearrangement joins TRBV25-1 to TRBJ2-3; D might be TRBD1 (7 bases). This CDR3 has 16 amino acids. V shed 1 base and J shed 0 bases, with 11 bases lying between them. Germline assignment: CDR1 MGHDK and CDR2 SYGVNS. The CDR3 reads CASSEWQGGSTDTQYF. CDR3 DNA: TGTGCCAGCAGTGAATGGCAGGGGGGCAGCACAGATACGCAGTATTTT. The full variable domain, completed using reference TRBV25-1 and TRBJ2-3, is EADIYQTPRYLVIGTGKKITLECSQTMGHDKMYWYQQDPGMELHLIHYSYGVNSTEKGDLSSESTVSRIRTEHFPLTLESARPSHTSQYLCASSEWQGGSTDTQYFGPGTRLTVL.

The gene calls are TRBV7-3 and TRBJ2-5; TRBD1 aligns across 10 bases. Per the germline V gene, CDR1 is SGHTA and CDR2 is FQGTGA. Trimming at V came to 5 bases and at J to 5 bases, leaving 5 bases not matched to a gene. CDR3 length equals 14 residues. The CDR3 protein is CASSATGGEETQYF. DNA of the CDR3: TGTGCCAGCAGCGCGACAGGGGGCGAGGAGACCCAGTACTTC.

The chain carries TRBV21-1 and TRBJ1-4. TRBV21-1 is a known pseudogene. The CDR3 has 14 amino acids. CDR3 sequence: CASSKVGLDEKLFF. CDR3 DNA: TGTGCCAGCAGCAAAGTAGGGCTTGATGAAAAACTGTTTTTT.

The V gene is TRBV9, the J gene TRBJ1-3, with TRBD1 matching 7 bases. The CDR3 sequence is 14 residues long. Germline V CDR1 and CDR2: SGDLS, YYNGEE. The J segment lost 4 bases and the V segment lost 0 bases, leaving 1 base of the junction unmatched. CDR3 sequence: CASSVGTGGNTIYF. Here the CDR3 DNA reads TGTGCCAGCAGCGTAGGGACAGGAGGAAACACCATATATTTT.

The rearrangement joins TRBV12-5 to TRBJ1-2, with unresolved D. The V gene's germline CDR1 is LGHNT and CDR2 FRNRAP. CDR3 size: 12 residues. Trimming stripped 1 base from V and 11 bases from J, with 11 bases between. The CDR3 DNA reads TGTGCTAGTGGTTTGGGCCGTAACCCATACACCTTC. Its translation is CASGLGRNPYTF.

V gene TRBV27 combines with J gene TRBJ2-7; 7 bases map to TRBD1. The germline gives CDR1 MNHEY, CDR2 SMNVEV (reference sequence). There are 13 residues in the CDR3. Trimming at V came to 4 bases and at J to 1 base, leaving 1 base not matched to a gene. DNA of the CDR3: TGTGCCAGCAGTTGGGACAGTTCCTACGAGCAGTACTTC. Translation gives CASSWDSSYEQYF.

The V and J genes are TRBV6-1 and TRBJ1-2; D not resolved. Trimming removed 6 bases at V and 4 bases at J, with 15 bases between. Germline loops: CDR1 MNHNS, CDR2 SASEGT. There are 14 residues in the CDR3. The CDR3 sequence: CASSVDHGSYGYTF. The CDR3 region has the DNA TGTGCCAGCAGCGTGGACCACGGCAGCTATGGCTACACCTTC.